The clone carrying this TCR beta chain came up many times. This entry is derived from a study of early T cells in non-severe SARS-CoV-2 infection. In germline, CDR1 is ENHRY, CDR2 SYGVKD. The V and J ends lost 5 bases and 6 bases, in that order; junction bases with no gene match: 11. The CDR3 runs 15 residues. In TCRdb, the 5' RACE reads were re-called with MiXCR into one record per CDR3 protein. The data show 60,000 to 65,000 distinct CDR3 sequences, roughly 9% seen once. Sequencing was performed on whole blood, taken at baseline. The chain has TRBV10-3 and TRBJ2-7; 9 nucleotides match TRBD2. The TCR was taken from an adult who was a healthcare worker with PCR-confirmed SARS-CoV-2 infection or an uninfected control (not recorded which). CDR3 protein: CAISLMLAGESEQYF. The CDR3 nucleotides are TGTGCCATCAGTCTTATGTTAGCGGGAGAAAGCGAGCAGTACTTC.